These 14 T cell receptor beta chains share one sample of origin, sequenced in a study of molecular identifiers for immune sequencing clone quantification (dated by TCRdb to the late 2010s). The library was made by PCR. Sequencing relied on a NextSeq 500. TCRdb itself trimmed the public reads at Q25 with fastp, ran MiXCR and retained productive beta chains. Each record represents a unique CDR3 protein, reported with the most common genes and DNA among its rows. The sample table contains 40,000 to 65,000 distinct CDR3 sequences; only one count was recorded for more than 35% of them. The top ten constitute 3% to 4% of the sample. The source material was naive CD8+ T cells from blood, with Jurkat cell RNA spiked in. Taken with the paper, the label for cell subset or site translates to: FACS-sorted CD8+CD4-CCR7+CD45RA+ naive T cells. The source is a human donor in good health. Some libraries in this study had Jurkat cell RNA spiked in.

The chain employs TRBV11-2 and TRBJ1-4, with 7 bases matching TRBD1. This CDR3 spans 13 amino acids. V gave up 5 bases and J gave up 6 bases; unmatched junction bases: 3. Looked up from germline, CDR1 is SGHAT and CDR2 is FQNNGV. The CDR3 DNA follows: TGTGCCAGCAGCCGCGGGACAGATGAAAAACTGTTTTTT. It yields the protein CASSRGTDEKLFF.

In regard to this clonotype: Being one base from a much bigger clone, this may be a read error. Lacking the conserved final phenylalanine or tryptophan, this CDR3 likely reflects a read error. The V and J genes are TRBV6-2 or TRBV6-3 and TRBJ1-1; D unresolved. From germline, CDR1 is MNHEY and CDR2 SVGEGT. This CDR3 contains 14 residues. Trimming stripped 5 bases from V and 5 bases from J, with 15 bases between. CDR3 loop: CASSDEIHGTEAFS. As DNA, the CDR3 is TGTGCCAGCAGTGATGAAATACACGGGACTGAAGCTTTCTCT.

This clonotype was counted many times. In DNA form, the CDR3 reads TGTGCCAGCAGTTCACAACATCTCCAAGAGACCCAGTACTTC. Translating gives CASSSQHLQETQYF. The genes are TRBV28 and TRBJ2-5; D is uncertain. CDR1 MDHEN and CDR2 SYDVKM come from the germline V gene. This CDR3 contains 14 residues. V lost 4 bases to trimming and J lost 1 base, with 10 bases between them.

This clonotype was recorded many times. This chain connects TRBV20-1 to TRBJ1-1, with D perhaps matching TRBD1 (6 bases). Trimming shortened V by 5 bases and J by 4 bases, and 20 bases separated the two germline ends. The CDR3 spans 15 residues. CDR1 is DFQATT and CDR2 is SNEGSKA in the germline V gene (reference sequence). For the CDR3, the DNA is TGCAGTGCTGCATATCTTGACAGGTACTTCACTGAAGCTTTCTTT. Encoded protein: CSAAYLDRYFTEAFF.

This clonotype was found a few times. The rearrangement joins TRBV13 to TRBJ2-5, with 14 bases matching TRBD2. J lost 4 bases, V lost 4 bases, and 14 bases had no gene match. Germline-derived CDR1 and CDR2 are PRHDT and FYEKMQ (reference sequence). The CDR3 covers 19 residues. CDR3 in DNA: TGTGCCAGCAGCTCCTATGGGACTAGCGGGAGCAGTATCGCAGAGACCCAGTACTTC. Residues: CASSSYGTSGSSIAETQYF.

This clonotype came up many times. CDR3 sequence reads: CASSAGLAGATDTQYF. In DNA form, the CDR3 reads TGTGCCAGCAGCGCAGGACTAGCGGGGGCCACAGATACGCAGTATTTT. The chain couples TRBV9 to TRBJ2-3, with 13 nucleotides matching TRBD2. The CDR3 contains 16 residues. Germline CDR1 is SGDLS and CDR2 is YYNGEE. Trimming took 3 bases from V and 2 from J; bases not matched to a gene: 3.

Points on this clonotype: A read error may produce the germline difference seen at one junction end. V and J are TRBV7-3 and TRBJ2-2, with TRBD2 matching 13 bases. The CDR3 runs to 18 residues. CDR1 is SGHTA and CDR2 is FQGTGA in the germline V gene. The CDR3 region is CASSPYPLAGGPTGELIF. DNA of the CDR3: TGTGCCAGCAGCCCGTACCCACTAGCGGGAGGGCCAACCGGGGAGCTGATTTTT.

The chain recombines TRBV9 with TRBJ2-1, with D possibly TRBD2 on 6 matching bases. There are 15 residues in the CDR3. The V gene's germline CDR1 is SGDLS and CDR2 YYNGEE. The V end was cut by 0 bases, the J end by 3 bases, with 10 bases between. CDR3 nucleotides: TGTGCCAGCAGCGTAGATCTAGCGAACTACAATGAGCAGTTCTTC. It is translated as CASSVDLANYNEQFF.

This clonotype was observed at least ten times. The chain joins TRBV12-3 or TRBV12-4 to TRBJ1-5, with TRBD1 as a possible D gene (6 bases). The CDR3 is 15 amino acids. Between the trimmed V and J ends, which lost 1 base and 2 bases, there was a span of 9 bases. The DNA for the CDR3 is TGTGCCAGCAGTTTAGATGCAGGGGGCAATCAGCCCCAGCATTTT. Amino acids: CASSLDAGGNQPQHF.

To note about this clonotype: A much more abundant neighbour one base away suggests this may be a read error. The CDR3 end shows no conserved phenylalanine or tryptophan, and so a read error is likely. The rearrangement joins TRBV7-8 to TRBJ2-3; the D is unclear. Germline values: CDR1 SGHVS, CDR2 FQNEAQ. V was clipped by 4 bases and J by 5 bases, with 10 bases between them. The CDR3 covers 13 residues. The CDR3 sequence is CASSSIPIDTQYS. The CDR3 DNA reads as TGTGCCAGCAGCTCCATACCAATAGATACGCAGTATTCT.

This clonotype was counted between two and nine times. The V gene is TRBV27, the J gene TRBJ2-5, with D unresolved. The CDR3 loop spans 11 amino acids. CDR1 is MNHEY and CDR2 is SMNVEV in the germline V gene (reference sequence). The V and J ends lost 1 base and 7 bases respectively, with 4 bases between them. As DNA, the CDR3 is TGTGCCAGCAGTTTATTGGGGACCCAGTACTTC. As protein: CASSLLGTQYF.

This clonotype was observed a handful of times. The V call is TRBV20-1, the J call TRBJ2-5; TRBD1 matches at 7 bases. Trimming removed 0 bases from V and 4 bases from J; junction bases left unmatched: 2. Germline loops: CDR1 DFQATT, CDR2 SNEGSKA (reference sequence). The CDR3 has 13 amino acids. For the CDR3, the DNA is TGCAGTGCTAGAGACCGGGACAGAGAGACCCAGTACTTC. It is translated as CSARDRDRETQYF.

On this clonotype: Since a much larger clone is just one base distant, this may be a read error. The gene calls are TRBV28 and TRBJ2-6, with TRBD1 matching 7 bases. This CDR3 is built from 14 residues. Looked up from germline, CDR1 is MDHEN and CDR2 is SYDVKM. CDR3 sequence (DNA): TGTGGCACAGGGGCTTTCTCCGGGGCCAACGACCTGACTTTC. Its translation: CGTGAFSGANDLTF. Full variable domain (remainder filled in from reference TRBV28 and TRBJ2-6): DVKVTQSSRYLVKRTGEKVFLECVQDMDHENMFWYRQDPGLGLRLIYFSYDVKMKEKGDIPEGYSVSREKKERFSLILESASTNQTSMYLCGTGAFSGANDLTFGAGSRLTVL.

This clonotype is a singleton in its sample. A much larger clonotype is one base distant, so this may be a read error. J is TRBJ2-7 and V is TRBV28; D call uncertain. Germline assignment: CDR1 MDHEN and CDR2 SYDVKM. The V end lost 8 bases, the J end lost 0 bases, and 20 bases lay between the germline ends. This CDR3 comprises 16 residues. The CDR3 DNA follows: TGTGCCAGCTGTTCTCCGGTGTTGGACGTCTCCTACGAGCAGTACTTC. This translates into CASCSPVLDVSYEQYF. The variable domain in full, completed from reference TRBV28 and TRBJ2-7, reads DVKVTQSSRYLVKRTGEKVFLECVQDMDHENMFWYRQDPGLGLRLIYFSYDVKMKEKGDIPEGYSVSREKKERFSLILESASTNQTSMYLCASCSPVLDVSYEQYFGPGTRLTVT.